This paragraph reports one T cell receptor (beta chain). Its matching antigen is unknown. The sample belongs to a study of blood T cells in healthy people across ages. Study-wide results and limits: One million T cells yielded diversity estimates that were considered underestimates. Aged donors had fewer naive CD4+ cells and lower diversity than long-lived donors.

With each sample, at least 5.5 micrograms of total RNA were extracted. J gave up 5 bases and V 4 bases, and 9 bases lay outside the gene matches. CDR1 and CDR2 from the germline V gene are LNHDA and SQIVND (reference sequence). CDR3 length: 16 amino acids. Primers used in a second PCR of roughly 6 to 12 cycles were a sample-barcoded 5' primer and a J-beta primer mix. Individual samples furnished no less than 3 million CDR3-containing paired-end reads apiece. TCRdb itself ran the 5' RACE reads through MiXCR, one entry per CDR3 protein. This sample has about 780,000 distinct CDR3 sequences, with approximately 24% found just once. Separately, the same data were catalogued under a study of T cells of mothers and their children.

This sequence originates from a boy between 10 and 17 years old in good health. What was sequenced was blood. The chain links TRBV19 to TRBJ2-1, with TRBD1 matching over 9 bases. In DNA form, the CDR3 reads TGTGCCAGTAGTAGAGGGACAGGGCGAAATCACAATGAGCAGTTCTTC. Translated, it gives CASSRGTGRNHNEQFF.